This entry is about one TCR beta chain. Its antigen is currently unknown. The CDR3 loop spans 13 amino acids. Trimming removed 5 bases at V and 3 bases at J, with 12 bases between. CDR1 is SGHRS and CDR2 is YFSETQ in the germline V gene. The source of the sample is a study of shared clonotypes between healthy human individuals. Study summary: Each donor's CD4 naive and CD4 memory cells filled three plates apiece, CD8 naive two, and CD8 memory one. Points from the study as a whole: Against clonotypes common to all four donors, non-shared ones had lower generation probabilities.

Naive CD8 populations comprised CD45RO-negative cells positively selected for CCR7, excluding terminally differentiated effector memory CD45RA+ cells. The authors ran the assay at deep level. Using immunoSEQ multiplex PCR, the repertoire was profiled, and TCRdb retains in-frame clones only, with some absent. In the table there are nearly 600,000 clones, around 95% of which are singletons. The origin of this receptor is a woman aged 25 to 39 in good health. The V gene is TRBV5-1, the J gene TRBJ2-7; D is ambiguous. Sequencing was carried out using naive CD8+ T cells sorted from blood. CDR3 sequence reads: CASSYAQFYEQYF. The DNA for the CDR3 is TGCGCCAGCAGTTATGCACAGTTCTACGAGCAGTACTTC.